The 10 T cell receptor beta chains given below trace back to one sample, sequenced in a study of OX40 agonist ivuxolimab in advanced cancers. The repertoire was sequenced with immunoSEQ multiplex PCR; TCRdb's copy has only in-frame clones and lacks some. The repertoire has about 74,000 clones, less than 90% of them found once; the top ten carry around 2.1%. The starting material was CD4+ or CD8+ T cells sorted from blood, obtained in a trial of the OX40 agonist ivuxolimab. Every receptor here comes from an adult with an advanced solid tumor such as melanoma, head and neck, liver or kidney cancer.

The V call is TRBV29-1, the J call TRBJ2-7; TRBD2 is a possible D gene (6 bases). The CDR3 is 12 residues long. Germline V gene sequence: CDR1 SQVTM, CDR2 ANQGSEA. Deletions cut 7 bases from V and 6 bases from J, with 16 bases between. The CDR3 DNA sequence: TGCAGCGCCAACCGGCAGGGAGGCGAGCAGTACTTC. It encodes CSANRQGGEQYF.

V and J are TRBV19 and TRBJ1-1; no clear D. Trimming left V 5 bases short and J 6 bases short, with 13 bases between. The CDR3 consists of 13 residues. Germline V CDR1 and CDR2: LNHDA, SQIVND (reference sequence). CDR3 sequence: CASSHREVAEAFF. The CDR3, as DNA: TGTGCCAGTAGTCACCGGGAGGTGGCTGAAGCTTTCTTT.

The chain combines TRBV6-6 with TRBJ2-1, with 9 bases identical to TRBD2. V lost 0 bases, J lost 6 bases, and 6 bases stayed unmatched. Per germline, CDR1 MNHNY and CDR2 SVGAGI (reference sequence). The CDR3 extends over 16 amino acids. CDR3: CASSYSSAGGLNEQFF. DNA of the CDR3: TGTGCCAGCAGTTACTCCTCCGCGGGGGGGCTCAATGAGCAGTTCTTC.

The chain uses TRBV5-8 and TRBJ1-4; tentatively, D is TRBD1 (5 bases). This CDR3 region has 13 residues. From germline, CDR1 is SGHTS and CDR2 YDEGEE. V lost 0 bases and J 8 bases, leaving 8 bases between the germline ends. The CDR3 region has the DNA TGTGCCAGCAGCTTGGCCAGGGTGGAAAAACTGTTTTTT. Its protein is CASSLARVEKLFF.

This chain uses TRBV30 with TRBJ1-3, with a possible D match to TRBD1 (6 bases). Trimming removed 3 bases from V and 2 bases from J, with 14 bases in between. Germline CDR1 is GTSNPN and CDR2 is SVGIG (reference sequence). The CDR3 is 15 residues long. CDR3 amino acids: CAWSGDMGTGNTIYF. The CDR3 nucleotides are TGTGCCTGGAGCGGGGACATGGGTACTGGAAACACCATATATTTT.

This clone has a handful of counts. The chain joins TRBV30 to TRBJ2-2; 8 bases line up with TRBD2. The length of the CDR3 is 16 residues. After removal of 3 bases from V and 1 base from J, the junction contained 7 bases not matched to a gene. Germline CDR1 GTSNPN, CDR2 SVGIG (reference sequence). Here the CDR3 reads CAWRSGRALNTGELFF. The CDR3 nucleotides are TGTGCCTGGAGGTCCGGGAGGGCCTTGAACACCGGGGAGCTGTTTTTT.

The V and J genes are TRBV15 and TRBJ2-7; weak D call: TRBD2 (6 bases). Trimming stripped 1 base from V and 9 bases from J, with 16 bases between. There are 14 residues in the CDR3. From germline, CDR1 is LNHNV and CDR2 YYDKDF (reference sequence). CDR3: CATSRGQTRTRQYF. The CDR3 nucleotides are TGTGCCACCAGCAGAGGTCAGACTAGAACCAGGCAGTACTTC. The full variable domain, with the rest looked up from reference TRBV15 and TRBJ2-7, is DAMVIQNPRYQVTQFGKPVTLSCSQTLNHNVMYWYQQKSSQAPKLLFHYYDKDFNNEADTPDNFQSRRPNTSFCFLDIRSPGLGDTAMYLCATSRGQTRTRQYFGPGTRLTVT.

The rearrangement joins TRBV19 to TRBJ2-7; D is unclear. Germline V gene lookup returns CDR1 LNHDA and CDR2 SQIVND (reference sequence). V was shortened by 5 bases and J by 0 bases, with 11 bases between the two germline ends. CDR3 length equals 14 residues. Here the CDR3 reads CASSHRANSYEQYF. The CDR3 bases are TGTGCCAGTAGTCACCGGGCCAACTCCTACGAGCAGTACTTC.

The V gene is TRBV27, the J gene TRBJ2-3; 9 bases match TRBD1. With 5 bases clipped from V and 6 bases from J, the junction kept 9 bases outside the gene matches. The CDR3 loop spans 15 amino acids. The germline V gene encodes CDR1 MNHEY and CDR2 SMNVEV (reference sequence). The CDR3 region has the DNA TGTGCCAGCAGTATCACAGGGGGCGGGGTGGATACGCAGTATTTT. Amino acid sequence: CASSITGGGVDTQYF.

The chain recombines TRBV2 with TRBJ2-1, with 9 bases lining up with TRBD1. After removal of 5 bases from V and 16 bases from J, the junction contained 9 bases not matched to a gene. The CDR3 is 12 residues long. Germline V lookup: CDR1 SNHLY, CDR2 FYNNEI. CDR3 coding DNA: TGTGCCAGCAGTTTAACCCGGGACAGGGCATTCTTC. It codes for CASSLTRDRAFF.